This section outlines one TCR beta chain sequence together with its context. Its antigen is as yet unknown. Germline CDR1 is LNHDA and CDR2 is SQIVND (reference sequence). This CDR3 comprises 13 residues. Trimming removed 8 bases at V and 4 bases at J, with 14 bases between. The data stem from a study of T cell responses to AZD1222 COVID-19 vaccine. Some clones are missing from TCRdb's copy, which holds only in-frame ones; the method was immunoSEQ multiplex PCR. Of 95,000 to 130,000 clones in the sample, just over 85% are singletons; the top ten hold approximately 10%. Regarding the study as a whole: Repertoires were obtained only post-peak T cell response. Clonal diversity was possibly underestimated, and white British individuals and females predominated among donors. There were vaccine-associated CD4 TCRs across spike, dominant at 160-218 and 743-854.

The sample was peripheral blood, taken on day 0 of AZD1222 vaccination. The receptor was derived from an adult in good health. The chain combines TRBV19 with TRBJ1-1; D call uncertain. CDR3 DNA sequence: TGTGCCAGTGAGGTGAGCGCAAGCACTGAAGCTTTCTTT. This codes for CASEVSASTEAFF.